This T cell receptor (beta chain) was obtained from a study of blood T cell repertoires in COVID-19. A Seattle source enrolled patients during active infection and followed them longitudinally. The protocol was immunoSEQ multiplex PCR, while the TCRdb copy is restricted to in-frame clones and leaves out a portion. The top ten hold about 16% of the sample, which has under 75,000 clones, approximately 84% seen once. This receptor was obtained from a man aged 60-69 years with COVID-19, enrolled during active disease. The sequencing sample was made of peripheral blood.

CDR3 sequence reads: CATSDWTGGQPQHF. The CDR3 DNA reads as TGTGCCACCAGTGATTGGACAGGAGGTCAGCCCCAGCATTTT. This chain uses TRBV24-1 with TRBJ1-5; 7 bases agree with TRBD1. Germline CDR1 KGHDR, CDR2 SFDVKD. Losses at the gene ends were 2 bases for V and 6 bases for J; bases not matched to a gene: 3. This CDR3 comprises 14 residues.